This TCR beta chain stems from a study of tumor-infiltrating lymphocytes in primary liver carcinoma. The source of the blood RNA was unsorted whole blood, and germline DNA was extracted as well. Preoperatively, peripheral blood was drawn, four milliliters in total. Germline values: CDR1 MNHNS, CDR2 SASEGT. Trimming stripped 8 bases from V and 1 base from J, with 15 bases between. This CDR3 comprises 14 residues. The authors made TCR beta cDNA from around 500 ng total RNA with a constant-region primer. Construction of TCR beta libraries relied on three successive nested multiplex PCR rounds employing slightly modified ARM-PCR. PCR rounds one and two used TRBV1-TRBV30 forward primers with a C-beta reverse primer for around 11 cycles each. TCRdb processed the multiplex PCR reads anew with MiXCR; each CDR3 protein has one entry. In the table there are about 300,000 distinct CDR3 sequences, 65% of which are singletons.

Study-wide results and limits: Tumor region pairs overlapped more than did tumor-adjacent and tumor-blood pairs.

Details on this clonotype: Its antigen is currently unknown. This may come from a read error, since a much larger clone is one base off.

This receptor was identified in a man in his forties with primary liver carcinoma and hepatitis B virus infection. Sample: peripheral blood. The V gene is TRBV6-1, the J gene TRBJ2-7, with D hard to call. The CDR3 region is CASRSSMVSYEQYF. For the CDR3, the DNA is TGTGCCAGCCGGTCTTCGATGGTTTCCTACGAGCAGTACTTC.